The sequence of this T cell receptor (beta chain) was determined in a study of Tregs in tolerant kidney transplant recipients. The CDR3 covers 13 residues. Germline V gene data show CDR1 as GTSNPN and CDR2 as SVGIG (reference sequence). Trimming took 5 bases from V and 3 from J, leaving 14 bases between them. The study, taken as a whole, reports: In tolerant patients, donor-specific Tregs outgrew total Tregs, suggesting antigen-driven expansion.

The nonmyeloablative bone marrow transplants came from related graft donors, with transient mixed chimerism. This clone was seen just once. Its matching antigen is unknown. This table comes from immunoSEQ multiplex PCR, and its TCRdb copy is limited to in-frame clones, with some not included. The sample gives about 52,000 clones, about 90% of which show up once; 15% is in the top ten. The chain employs TRBV30 and TRBJ2-7, with D perhaps matching TRBD2 (5 bases). This receptor was taken from a human patient who received a combined kidney and bone marrow transplant. The T cells may partly be graft donor cells. The source material was CD8+ T cells from blood (PBMCs), sampled 24 months after the transplant. CDR3 DNA: TGTGCCTGGGTTCAACGGGGTTTCTACGAGCAGTACTTC. Translation gives CAWVQRGFYEQYF.